This T cell receptor (beta chain) was obtained from a study of T cells in Graves' hyperthyroidism and ophthalmopathy. Findings and limits, study-wide: Ophthalmopathy, which appeared later, was predicted by the model a median around 6.9 months before onset.

The CDR3 regions of TCR beta were amplified from RNA transcripts. Researchers ran a first-round RT-PCR on the TCR CDR3 using the HTBI primer set. One entry per CDR3 protein results from TCRdb running MiXCR on the multiplex PCR reads. The table includes 500,000 to 800,000 distinct CDR3 sequences, more than 12% detected once. As to this clonotype: Its specificity is unknown.

The CDR3 runs 14 residues. Looked up from germline, CDR1 is DFQATT and CDR2 is SNEGSKA (reference sequence). The J segment lost 2 bases and the V segment lost 5 bases, leaving 7 bases of the junction unmatched. Thyroid ultrasound and orbital computed tomography, with clinical symptoms and serum thyroxine and TRAb, informed diagnoses. The PBMCs studied were ones that came from about 10 ml fresh peripheral blood. The sequencing sample was made of blood. The V call is TRBV20-1, the J call TRBJ2-7; 9 nucleotides line up with TRBD2. The sequence was collected from a woman between 50 and 59 years old with Graves' ophthalmopathy. CDR3 DNA: TGCAGTGCTTACCTAGCGGGAAGGACCTACGAGCAGTACTTC. Its protein is CSAYLAGRTYEQYF.